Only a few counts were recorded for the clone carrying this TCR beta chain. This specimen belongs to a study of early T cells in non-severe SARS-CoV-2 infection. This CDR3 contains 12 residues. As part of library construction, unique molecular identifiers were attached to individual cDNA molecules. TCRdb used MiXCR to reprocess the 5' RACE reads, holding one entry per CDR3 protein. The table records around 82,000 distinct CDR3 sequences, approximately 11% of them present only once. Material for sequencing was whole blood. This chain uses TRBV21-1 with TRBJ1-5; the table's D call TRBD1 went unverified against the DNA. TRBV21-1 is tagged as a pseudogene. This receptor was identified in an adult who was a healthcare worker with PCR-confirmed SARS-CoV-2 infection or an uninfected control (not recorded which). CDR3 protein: CAPWQFPQPQHF. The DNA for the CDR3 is TGTGCCCCCTGGCAGTTCCCCCAGCCCCAGCATTTT.